The rows below give T cell receptor beta chains drawn from one sample of a study of T cell responses to AZD1222 COVID-19 vaccine. Repertoires were generated with immunoSEQ multiplex PCR, while TCRdb's copy carries only in-frame clones and drops some. The table includes tens of thousands of clones, roughly 93% detected once. The sample in question was peripheral blood, obtained on day 0 of AZD1222 vaccination. The receptors come from an adult in good health. CDR3s include the opening cysteine and the closing phenylalanine or tryptophan. D genes are given only for firm matches. Clone sizes are given selectively: once, few, many, or a class where the clone is expanded.

clone_size	v_call	d_call	j_call	cdr3_aa	cdr3_nt
-	TRBV19	-	TRBJ2-2	CASSMALGGLTGELFF	TGTGCCAGTAGTATGGCTCTGGGGGGCCTCACCGGGGAGCTGTTTTTT
-	TRBV2	TRBD1	TRBJ2-2	CASTGQGYTGELFF	TGTGCCAGCACCGGACAGGGGTACACCGGGGAGCTGTTTTTT
few	TRBV5-1	-	TRBJ2-3	CASSSADQTDTQYF	TGCGCCAGCAGCTCGGCCGACCAGACAGATACGCAGTATTTT
-	TRBV4-1	-	TRBJ2-7	CASSQLALVTGGSEQYF	TGCGCCAGCAGCCAATTGGCTTTGGTGACTGGGGGTTCCGAGCAGTACTTC
-	TRBV7-9	-	TRBJ1-4	CASMGGSEKLFF	TGTGCCAGCATGGGGGGGTCCGAGAAACTGTTTTTT
-	TRBV30	-	TRBJ1-6	CAWSVSTLFGSPLHF	TGTGCCTGGAGTGTCTCAACCCTATTTGGCTCACCCCTCCACTTT
-	TRBV5-6	-	TRBJ2-7	CASSLGQSYEQYF	TGTGCCAGCAGCTTGGGACAATCCTACGAGCAGTACTTC
once	TRBV7-9	-	TRBJ1-1	CASSLEQMNTEAFF	TGTGCCAGCAGCTTAGAACAAATGAACACTGAAGCTTTCTTT
-	TRBV9	TRBD2	TRBJ2-2	CASSPRLAVTGELFF	TGTGCCAGCAGCCCACGACTAGCGGTCACCGGGGAGCTGTTTTTT
-	TRBV2	TRBD1	TRBJ1-5	CASRGQGLRNQPQHF	TGTGCCAGCAGAGGACAGGGCCTCCGCAATCAGCCCCAGCATTTT
-	TRBV29-1	-	TRBJ2-6	CSVVPESSGANVLTF	TGCAGCGTTGTACCAGAAAGCTCTGGGGCCAACGTCCTGACTTTC
-	TRBV6-2/TRBV6-3	TRBD1	TRBJ1-2	CASSPGGSNYGYTF	TGTGCCAGCAGCCCAGGGGGCTCTAACTATGGCTACACCTTC
-	TRBV28	-	TRBJ1-4	CASSLYRGGGEKLFF	TGTGCCAGCAGTTTATACCGGGGCGGAGGAGAAAAACTGTTTTTT
-	TRBV6-5	TRBD1	TRBJ2-7	CASSYSGTGEVDEQYF	TGTGCCAGCAGTTACTCAGGGACAGGGGAGGTCGACGAGCAGTACTTC
-	TRBV19	-	TRBJ2-1	CASSTTDPIPFGEQFF	TGTGCCAGTAGCACAACCGACCCAATCCCCTTTGGTGAGCAGTTCTTC
-	TRBV29-1	-	TRBJ1-2	CSVVTGSYGYTF	TGCAGCGTTGTAACAGGGTCCTATGGCTACACCTTC
once	TRBV19	-	TRBJ2-4	CASSIGPMAGRLAKNIQYF	TGTGCCAGTAGTATAGGCCCCATGGCGGGGAGACTAGCCAAAAACATTCAGTACTTC
-	TRBV6-1	-	TRBJ1-4	CASSEENLGNEKLFF	TGTGCCAGCAGTGAAGAAAACCTCGGTAATGAAAAACTGTTTTTT
-	TRBV19	-	TRBJ2-7	CASSSTRGSYEQYF	TGTGCCAGTAGTAGCACACGGGGATCGTACGAGCAGTACTTC
-	TRBV7-2	TRBD2	TRBJ2-1	CASSLYFRTSGAGMGFF	TGTGCCAGCAGCTTATACTTTCGGACTAGCGGGGCCGGAATGGGGTTCTTC
once	TRBV12-3/TRBV12-4	-	TRBJ2-3	CASSLAPNTQYF	TGTGCCAGCAGTTTAGCGCCCAATACGCAGTATTTT
-	TRBV18	TRBD1	TRBJ1-1	CASSPPQGATEAFF	TGTGCCAGCTCACCTCCACAGGGGGCGACTGAAGCTTTCTTT
-	TRBV7-9	-	TRBJ2-1	CASSLLGVSPYNEQFF	TGTGCCAGTAGCCTGCTAGGAGTATCGCCCTACAATGAGCAGTTCTTC
-	TRBV10-3	-	TRBJ2-3	CAIRRGMDTDTQYF	TGTGCCATCAGACGAGGAATGGACACAGATACGCAGTATTTT
-	TRBV7-8	-	TRBJ1-2	CASSLVGAGSYGYTF	TGTGCCAGCAGCTTAGTGGGGGCGGGGAGCTATGGCTACACCTTC
-	TRBV28	-	TRBJ1-6	CASSLGALGGINSPLHF	TGTGCCAGCAGTCTTGGGGCATTGGGGGGTATCAATTCACCCCTCCACTTT
-	TRBV27	-	TRBJ2-7	CASATRTLQYF	TGTGCCAGCGCTACCAGGACATTGCAGTACTTC
once	TRBV9	-	TRBJ2-3	CASSPRRVVTDTQYF	TGTGCCAGCAGCCCCCGCAGAGTTGTCACAGATACGCAGTATTTT